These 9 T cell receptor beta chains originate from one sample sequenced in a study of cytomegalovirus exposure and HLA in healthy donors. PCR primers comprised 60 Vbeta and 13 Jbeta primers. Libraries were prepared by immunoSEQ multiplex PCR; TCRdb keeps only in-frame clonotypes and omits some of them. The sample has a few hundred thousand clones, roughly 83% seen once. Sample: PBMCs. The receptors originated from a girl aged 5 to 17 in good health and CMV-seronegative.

CDR3 nucleotide sequence: TGTGCCAGCAGCGTAGCTTCCGGACAGGGGAGCACAGATACGCAGTATTTT. Translation gives CASSVASGQGSTDTQYF. The chain carries TRBV9 and TRBJ2-3; 9 nucleotides align to TRBD1. This CDR3 is built from 17 residues. Looked up from germline, CDR1 is SGDLS and CDR2 is YYNGEE. After removal of 0 bases from V and 0 bases from J, the junction contained 5 bases not matched to a gene.

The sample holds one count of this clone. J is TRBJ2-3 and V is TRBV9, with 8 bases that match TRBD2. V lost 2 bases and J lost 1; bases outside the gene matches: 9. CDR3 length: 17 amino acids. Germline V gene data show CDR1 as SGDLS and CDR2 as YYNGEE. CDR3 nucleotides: TGTGCCAGCAGCGTGGGGGGGCGGGGGGCAGGCACAGATACGCAGTATTTT. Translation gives CASSVGGRGAGTDTQYF.

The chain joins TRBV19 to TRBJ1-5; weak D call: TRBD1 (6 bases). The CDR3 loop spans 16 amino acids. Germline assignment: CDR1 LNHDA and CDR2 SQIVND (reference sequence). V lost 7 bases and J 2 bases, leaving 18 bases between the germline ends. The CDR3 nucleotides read TGTGCCAGTAAGCGGGGCCAGGGGAATGGCAATCAGCCCCAGCATTTT. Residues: CASKRGQGNGNQPQHF.

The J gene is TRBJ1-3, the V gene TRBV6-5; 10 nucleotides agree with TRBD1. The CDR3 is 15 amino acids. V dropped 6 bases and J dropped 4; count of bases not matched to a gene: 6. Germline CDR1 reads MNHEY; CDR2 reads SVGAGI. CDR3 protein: CASRADRGLGNTIYF. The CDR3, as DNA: TGTGCCAGCAGAGCCGACAGGGGGCTCGGAAACACCATATATTTT.

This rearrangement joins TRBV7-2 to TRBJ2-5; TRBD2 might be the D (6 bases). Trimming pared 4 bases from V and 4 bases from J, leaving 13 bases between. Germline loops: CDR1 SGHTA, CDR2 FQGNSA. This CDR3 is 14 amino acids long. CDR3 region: CASSSLAGGETQYF. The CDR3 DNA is TGTGCCAGCAGCTCCCTCGCCGGGGGAGAGACCCAGTACTTC.

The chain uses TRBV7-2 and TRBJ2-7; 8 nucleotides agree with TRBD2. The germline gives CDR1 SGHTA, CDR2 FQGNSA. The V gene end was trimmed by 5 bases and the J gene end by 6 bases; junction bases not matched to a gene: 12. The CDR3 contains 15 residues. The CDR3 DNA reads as TGTGCCAGCAGCACCTATTGGGCGGGGGGTAGCGAGCAGTACTTC. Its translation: CASSTYWAGGSEQYF.

CDR3 coding DNA: TGTGCCAGCAGCTTAAGGGGGGGACGGGTCGATGAGCAGTTCTTC. Its translation: CASSLRGGRVDEQFF. This chain links TRBV11-3 with TRBJ2-1; possible D gene TRBD2, 7 bases. V was shortened by 2 bases and J by 8 bases, with 16 bases between the two germline ends. CDR1 SGHNT and CDR2 YENEEA come from the germline V gene. This CDR3 comprises 15 residues.

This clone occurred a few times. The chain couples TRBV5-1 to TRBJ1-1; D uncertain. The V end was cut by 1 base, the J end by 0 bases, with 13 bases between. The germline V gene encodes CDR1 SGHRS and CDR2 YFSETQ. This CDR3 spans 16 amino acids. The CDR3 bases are TGCGCCAGCAGCTTGTACTTCTCAACAGTGAACACTGAAGCTTTCTTT. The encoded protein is CASSLYFSTVNTEAFF. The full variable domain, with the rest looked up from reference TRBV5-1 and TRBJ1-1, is KAGVTQTPRYLIKTRGQQVTLSCSPISGHRSVSWYQQTPGQGLQFLFEYFSETQRNKGNFPGRFSGRQFSNSRSEMNVSTLELGDSALYLCASSLYFSTVNTEAFFGQGTRLTVV.

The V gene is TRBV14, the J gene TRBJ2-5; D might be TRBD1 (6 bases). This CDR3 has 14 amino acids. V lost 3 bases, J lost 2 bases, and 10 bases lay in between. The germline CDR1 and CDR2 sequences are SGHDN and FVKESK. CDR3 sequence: CASSHIGQQETQYF. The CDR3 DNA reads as TGTGCCAGCAGCCATATCGGACAGCAAGAGACCCAGTACTTC.